What follows is one T cell receptor (beta chain) and its context. Its antigen is as yet unknown. The data belong to a study of T cell responses to AZD1222 COVID-19 vaccine. Overall study findings and caveats: Two AZD1222 administrations were followed by greater Spike-specific TCR breadth and depth.

TCRdb keeps only in-frame clones here, not all; method: immunoSEQ multiplex PCR. The sample contains about 140,000 clones, more than 80% of which appear only once. This CDR3 comprises 16 residues. In germline, CDR1 is MNHEY, CDR2 SMNVEV (reference sequence). The junction had 11 bases not matched to a gene; V was cut back by 5 bases and J by 5 bases. Sequencing used peripheral blood, obtained on day 0 of AZD1222 vaccination. The sequence was collected from an adult in good health. The chain is built from TRBV27 and TRBJ1-4; 7 nucleotides line up with TRBD1. The CDR3 nucleotides read TGTGCCAGCAGTCTTTTCGGACAGGTTAGGAATGAAAAACTGTTTTTT. Amino acids: CASSLFGQVRNEKLFF.